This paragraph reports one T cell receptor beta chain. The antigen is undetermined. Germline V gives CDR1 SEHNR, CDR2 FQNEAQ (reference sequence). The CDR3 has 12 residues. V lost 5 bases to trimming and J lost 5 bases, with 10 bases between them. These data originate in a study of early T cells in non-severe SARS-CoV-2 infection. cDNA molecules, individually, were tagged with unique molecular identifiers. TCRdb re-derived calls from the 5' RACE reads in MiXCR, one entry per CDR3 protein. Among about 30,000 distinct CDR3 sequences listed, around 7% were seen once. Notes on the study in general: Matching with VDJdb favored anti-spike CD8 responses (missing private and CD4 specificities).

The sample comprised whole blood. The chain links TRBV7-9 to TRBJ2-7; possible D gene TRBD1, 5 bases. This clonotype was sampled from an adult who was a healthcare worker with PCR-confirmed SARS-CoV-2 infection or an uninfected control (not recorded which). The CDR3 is CASSVRENEQYF. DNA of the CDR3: TGTGCCAGCAGCGTCAGGGAAAACGAGCAGTACTTC.